These 22 T cell receptor beta chains were all obtained from the same sample, sequenced in a study of cytomegalovirus exposure and HLA in healthy donors (dated by TCRdb to the late 2010s). Library creation used the immunoSEQ multiplex PCR assay. A mixture of 60 forward primers for TCR Vbeta segments and 13 reverse primers for TCR Jbeta segments was used in the multiplex PCR. Held by TCRdb, this immuneACCESS table contains in-frame sequences only and omits some clones. Under half of the omission traces to an unresolved V gene where checked; the cause of the rest is unknown. This sample holds approximately 79,000 clones; around 70% were observed only once. Over 7.5% of the sample goes to the ten largest clones. The sequenced sample was PBMCs. The source of these receptors is a man between 40 and 49 years old in good health and CMV-seropositive.

Comment on this clone: At one end, the junction sequence differs from germline, possibly due to a read error. V is TRBV27 and J is TRBJ1-2; D not certain. The CDR3 loop spans 11 amino acids. Looked up from germline, CDR1 is MNHEY and CDR2 is SMNVEV (reference sequence). The CDR3 sequence: CASSQAGRTYF. The CDR3 nucleotides are TGTGCCAGCAGCCAAGCGGGTAGGACCTACTTC.

This chain links TRBV30 with TRBJ2-7; TRBD1 matches at 9 bases. Germline trimming cut 5 bases from V and 3 bases from J; bases unmatched to any gene: 8. The germline gives CDR1 GTSNPN, CDR2 SVGIG (reference sequence). This CDR3 has 14 amino acids. DNA for the CDR3: TGTGCCTGGGGGACAGGGACAGGGAGCTACGAGCAGTACTTC. The encoded protein is CAWGTGTGSYEQYF.

This clone was counted between two and nine times. V usage is TRBV2 and J usage is TRBJ2-3; a weak D match, TRBD2 (7 bases). The CDR3 is 14 residues long. Germline CDR1 reads SNHLY; CDR2 reads FYNNEI. V was shortened by 5 bases and J by 4 bases, with 13 bases between the two germline ends. This CDR3 is CASSSGRGADTQYF. The CDR3 region has the DNA TGTGCCAGCAGTTCAGGGAGGGGGGCAGATACGCAGTATTTT. Full variable domain (rest looked up from reference TRBV2 and TRBJ2-3): EPEVTQTPSHQVTQMGQEVILRCVPISNHLYFYWYRQILGQKVEFLVSFYNNEISEKSEIFDDQFSVERPDGSNFTLKIRSTKLEDSAMYFCASSSGRGADTQYFGPGTRLTVL.

Only a few counts were recorded for this clone. The chain couples TRBV6-6 to TRBJ2-1; TRBD1 aligns across 9 bases. The length of the CDR3 is 13 residues. Germline trimming cut 6 bases from V and 8 bases from J; bases unmatched to any gene: 5. CDR1 MNHNY and CDR2 SVGAGI come from the germline V gene (reference sequence). The CDR3 region has the DNA TGTGCCAGCAGCGGGGGACAGGGCTATGAGCAGTTCTTC. Amino acids: CASSGGQGYEQFF.

The chain joins TRBV30 to TRBJ2-5; 7 bases align to TRBD1. This CDR3 region has 15 residues. The V gene's germline CDR1 is GTSNPN and CDR2 SVGIG (reference sequence). With V trimmed by 2 bases and J by 3 bases, 9 bases remained unmatched. CDR3 sequence: CAWSPNRGGKETQYF. The CDR3 DNA follows: TGTGCCTGGAGTCCCAACAGGGGCGGCAAAGAGACCCAGTACTTC.

There are a few counts of this clone. The chain uses TRBV2 and TRBJ2-5; TRBD2 aligns across 10 bases. J gave up 4 bases and V 5 bases, and 7 bases lay outside the gene matches. Per the germline V gene, CDR1 is SNHLY and CDR2 is FYNNEI. The CDR3 totals 15 residues. CDR3 DNA sequence: TGTGCCAGCAGTAGGCTAGCGGGAGTGGGAGAGACCCAGTACTTC. This codes for CASSRLAGVGETQYF.

The V and J genes are TRBV29-1 and TRBJ1-1; D not certain. With 4 bases removed from V and 5 bases from J, the gap between germline ends came to 8 bases. Germline-derived CDR1 and CDR2 are SQVTM and ANQGSEA. The CDR3 loop spans 11 amino acids. CDR3: CSVARGTEAFF. The CDR3 coding sequence is TGCAGCGTTGCAAGAGGGACTGAAGCTTTCTTT.

V is TRBV5-1 and J is TRBJ2-7, with D possibly TRBD1 on 6 matching bases. CDR1 is SGHRS, CDR2 YFSETQ, per germline. Trimming cost V 4 bases and J 5 bases, with 16 bases left between them. The CDR3 has 14 amino acids. CDR3 DNA: TGCGCCAGCAGCGTCGGACAGCCCACCGACGAGCAGTACTTC. Its protein is CASSVGQPTDEQYF.

This clone showed up just once. The chain recombines TRBV6-1 with TRBJ1-6; TRBD1 matches at 9 bases. J was trimmed by 15 bases and V by 6 bases; bases with no gene match: 12. From germline, CDR1 is MNHNS and CDR2 SASEGT. This CDR3 is built from 14 residues. CDR3 nucleotide sequence: TGTGCCAGCAGCCCAACCTGGACAGGGGAGGACCTCCACTTT. Translation gives CASSPTWTGEDLHF.

This sequence joins TRBV6-5 and TRBJ2-4; D is perhaps TRBD2 (6 bases). V lost 6 bases and J lost 2, with 11 bases in between. Germline loops: CDR1 MNHEY, CDR2 SVGAGI. This CDR3 is 14 amino acids long. The CDR3 protein is CASRLTRTKNIQYF. DNA of the CDR3: TGTGCCAGCAGGTTGACTAGAACCAAAAACATTCAGTACTTC.

This chain links TRBV11-2 with TRBJ2-1; D uncertain. CDR3 length equals 16 residues. V lost 1 base to trimming and J lost 0 bases, with 10 bases between them. Germline V lookup: CDR1 SGHAT, CDR2 FQNNGV. The CDR3 bases are TGTGCCAGCAGCTTAGCACCCCTTAGCTCCTACAATGAGCAGTTCTTC. Translated, it gives CASSLAPLSSYNEQFF.

J is TRBJ2-1 and V is TRBV5-1; TRBD2 aligns across 9 bases. The V gene end was trimmed by 0 bases and the J gene end by 8 bases; junction bases not matched to a gene: 6. There are 15 residues in the CDR3. CDR1 is SGHRS, CDR2 YFSETQ, per germline. CDR3 residues: CASSLGGRGGDEQFF. The DNA of the CDR3 is TGCGCCAGCAGCTTGGGCGGGAGGGGTGGGGATGAGCAGTTCTTC.

This clone came up a few times. The V and J genes are TRBV21-1 and TRBJ1-2. TRBV21-1 is tagged as a pseudogene. The CDR3 runs to 17 residues. Written as DNA, the CDR3 is TGTGCCAGCAGCAAAGAGGGGGAGGGGTGGAAAAACTATGGCTACACCTTC. Translating gives CASSKEGEGWKNYGYTF.

The chain recombines TRBV19 with TRBJ2-2; TRBD1 agrees at 7 bases. V lost 5 bases to trimming and J lost 1 base; unmatched junction nucleotides: 7. Germline-derived CDR1 and CDR2 are LNHDA and SQIVND (reference sequence). This CDR3 has 16 amino acids. The CDR3: CASSAQRQGNTGELFF. As DNA, the CDR3 is TGTGCCAGTAGTGCCCAGAGACAGGGGAACACCGGGGAGCTGTTTTTT.

The chain has TRBV19 and TRBJ2-7; perhaps TRBD2 as D (6 bases). This CDR3 is 13 amino acids long. Germline V gene sequence: CDR1 LNHDA, CDR2 SQIVND (reference sequence). V dropped 0 bases and J dropped 8 bases, with 11 bases sitting between them. The CDR3 nucleotides read TGTGCCAGTAGTATAGATCCGCGGGGAAAGCAGTACTTC. Amino acid sequence: CASSIDPRGKQYF.

CDR3 coding DNA: TGTGCCAGCAGCCAAGGGGGCGGGATTAAAACCGGGGAGCTGTTTTTT. It encodes CASSQGGGIKTGELFF. J is TRBJ2-2 and V is TRBV14, with D possibly TRBD2 on 6 matching bases. CDR1 and CDR2 from the germline V gene are SGHDN and FVKESK. CDR3 length: 16 residues. V lost 1 base and J lost 5, with 14 bases in between.

This clone was seen just once. V usage is TRBV7-8 and J usage is TRBJ1-3, with TRBD1 matching over 9 bases. Per the germline V gene, CDR1 is SGHVS and CDR2 is FQNEAQ. Germline trimming cut 5 bases from V and 4 bases from J; bases unmatched to any gene: 6. The CDR3 loop spans 15 amino acids. The CDR3 DNA reads as TGTGCCAGCAGCCCCCGGACAGGGGTGGGAAACACCATATATTTT. Its translation: CASSPRTGVGNTIYF.

This clone was detected a few times. The V gene is TRBV7-6, the J gene TRBJ2-5; 11 bases are shared with TRBD2. This CDR3 comprises 15 residues. Germline values: CDR1 SGHVS, CDR2 FNYEAQ. The CDR3 protein is CAGGLLAGAGGTQYF. The CDR3 nucleotides are TGTGCAGGGGGGTTACTAGCGGGAGCCGGAGGGACCCAGTACTTC.

The chain has TRBV5-5 and TRBJ2-3, with D unresolved. The CDR3 is 15 amino acids. Between the trimmed V and J ends, which lost 0 bases and 6 bases, there was a span of 14 bases. CDR1 is SGHKS and CDR2 is YYEKEE in the germline V gene (reference sequence). For the CDR3, the DNA is TGTGCCAGCAGCTTGGAACTTCCTTGGAGTGATACGCAGTATTTT. Translation: CASSLELPWSDTQYF.

A single count supports this clone. CDR3 sequence reads: CATGSVGATNEKLFF. CDR3 sequence (DNA): TGTGCCACGGGGTCCGTGGGGGCCACTAATGAAAAACTGTTTTTT. This chain connects TRBV7-6 to TRBJ1-4; maybe TRBD1 (6 bases). Germline V gene data show CDR1 as SGHVS and CDR2 as FNYEAQ. Deletions cut 10 bases from V and 2 bases from J, with 17 bases between. This CDR3 region has 15 residues.

The CDR3 DNA follows: TGCGCCAGCAGCTTGGCGGGATCCACAGATACGCAGTATTTT. Translating it yields CASSLAGSTDTQYF. V is TRBV5-1 and J is TRBJ2-3, with D possibly matching TRBD2 (5 bases). Germline V gene data show CDR1 as SGHRS and CDR2 as YFSETQ. The CDR3 is made up of 14 amino acids. Trimming left V 0 bases short and J 2 bases short, with 7 bases between. The complete variable domain, with remaining parts taken from reference TRBV5-1 and TRBJ2-3, reads KAGVTQTPRYLIKTRGQQVTLSCSPISGHRSVSWYQQTPGQGLQFLFEYFSETQRNKGNFPGRFSGRQFSNSRSEMNVSTLELGDSALYLCASSLAGSTDTQYFGPGTRLTVL.

V is TRBV2 and J is TRBJ2-3, with 9 bases aligning to TRBD2. Trimming at V came to 7 bases and at J to 3 bases, leaving 5 bases not matched to a gene. Germline V lookup: CDR1 SNHLY, CDR2 FYNNEI. There are 14 residues in the CDR3. CDR3 amino acids: CASTRLAVTDTQYF. The DNA for the CDR3 is TGTGCCAGCACCCGACTAGCGGTGACAGATACGCAGTATTTT. Full variable domain (missing parts from reference TRBV2 and TRBJ2-3): EPEVTQTPSHQVTQMGQEVILRCVPISNHLYFYWYRQILGQKVEFLVSFYNNEISEKSEIFDDQFSVERPDGSNFTLKIRSTKLEDSAMYFCASTRLAVTDTQYFGPGTRLTVL.